This TCR beta chain came from a study of cytomegalovirus exposure and HLA in healthy donors. Study findings and constraints: TCR beta chains associated with HLA were, in a later analysis, more clonally expanded than equally common others. In a later analysis, an Asian-associated ancestry cluster reportedly showed fewer N-insertions than the roughly 730-donor mean. For most subjects, TCR beta sequences were reported to predict HLA-A and HLA-B alleles with accuracy.

This CDR3 region has 15 residues. CDR1 is SEHNR, CDR2 FQNEAQ, per germline (reference sequence). V dropped 5 bases and J dropped 8; count of bases not matched to a gene: 9. Turning to this clone: What it recognizes is unknown.

The study ran its PCR with 60 Vbeta and 13 Jbeta primers. TCRdb's table, derived via immunoSEQ multiplex PCR, lists solely in-frame clones and lacks some. The sample lists around 150,000 clones, roughly 70% occurring once. The clonotype was recovered from a man aged 35 to 55 in good health and CMV-seronegative. The rearrangement uses TRBV7-9 and TRBJ1-4; TRBD1 agrees at 9 bases. Sequenced input: PBMCs. As DNA, the CDR3 is TGTGCCAGCAGCCAGACCGGGACAGGGATCGAAAAACTGTTTTTT. Its protein is CASSQTGTGIEKLFF.